This is a list of T cell receptor beta chains from one sample in a study of T cells after yellow fever vaccination. TCRdb called the 5' RACE reads again in MiXCR, with one record for every CDR3 protein. The repertoire has hundreds of thousands of distinct CDR3 sequences, approximately 13% of them found once; the top ten carry roughly an eighth. The source was PBMCs, collected on the day of the yellow fever booster vaccination. These TCRs come from a man under 40 who received the YFV17D yellow fever vaccine. The conserved cysteine and the conserved F or W are not part of the CDR3 here. The order of the fields is V gene, J gene, CDR3 protein.

>TRBV6-1|TRBJ2-7
ASGGHYSYEQY
>TRBV12-3/TRBV12-4|TRBJ1-1
ASSLRLNTEAF
>TRBV30|TRBJ2-2
AWSQTGELF
>TRBV5-1|TRBJ2-1
ASTLDARNEQF
>TRBV7-9|TRBJ2-4
ASSLATPGVNIQY
>TRBV4-3|TRBJ2-1
ASSQDTGTSGRNEQF
>TRBV25-1|TRBJ2-7
ASSPEGGLYEQY
>TRBV4-3|TRBJ1-1
ASSQGPRYTEAF
>TRBV5-8|TRBJ2-2
ASSWNSGSNTGELF
>TRBV6-1|TRBJ2-7
ASSVAGGGTEQY
>TRBV7-2|TRBJ1-1
ASSLALTTEAF
>TRBV6-1|TRBJ2-6
ASRTTGGTNVLT
>TRBV11-2|TRBJ2-7
ASSFTITSDEQY
>TRBV5-6|TRBJ1-1
ASSLAGGYTEAF
>TRBV5-1|TRBJ2-2
ASSFLANTGELF
>TRBV5-4|TRBJ2-1
ASSFPTGGPAGEQF
>TRBV29-1|TRBJ1-1
SSANSVTEAF
>TRBV7-2|TRBJ1-1
ASSSPGRINTEAF
>TRBV6-6|TRBJ2-1
ASGNRGEQF
>TRBV20-1|TRBJ2-7
SARGLAGGTYEQY
>TRBV5-1|TRBJ2-5
ASSLWDLKETQY
>TRBV10-3|TRBJ2-3
AISRQGEDTQY
>TRBV7-2|TRBJ1-5
ASSSTGSNQPQH
>TRBV7-3|TRBJ2-1
ASSLLGRDEQF
>TRBV29-1|TRBJ2-4
SVLGGENIQY
>TRBV19|TRBJ2-7
ASSDFGTDPYEQY
>TRBV21-1|TRBJ2-5
ASSKVITPGLGLEETQY
>TRBV5-1|TRBJ2-1
ASSLDAGRSYNEQF
>TRBV6-1|TRBJ2-7
ASSAAGLGTYEQY
>TRBV10-3|TRBJ2-3
AISPGLVDLETQY
>TRBV23-1|TRBJ1-2
ASSQFAGRNYGYT
>TRBV7-8|TRBJ2-7
ASSLRTSGTSASYEQY
>TRBV5-1|TRBJ1-2
ASSLQGAADNYGYT
>TRBV29-1|TRBJ2-1
SVVGLAGNEQF
>TRBV29-1|TRBJ2-1
SVEQYNEQF
>TRBV18|TRBJ1-1
ASSRSGRNTEAF
>TRBV6-2/TRBV6-3|TRBJ2-2
ASTIRAVAGELF
>TRBV29-1|TRBJ2-5
STNFRRETQY
>TRBV7-2|TRBJ2-2
ASSLEATGTGELF
>TRBV20-1|TRBJ1-6
SASPGGNSPLH
>TRBV10-3|TRBJ2-7
AITTGRSYPYEQY
>TRBV28|TRBJ2-7
ASIPGQSYEQY
>TRBV10-3|TRBJ2-3
AISDSQAGAKAGTQY
>TRBV5-4|TRBJ2-7
ASSTGQGAYEQY
>TRBV12-3/TRBV12-4|TRBJ1-2
ASSSGQGIPRGYT
>TRBV7-8|TRBJ2-5
ASSKGARETQY
>TRBV6-1|TRBJ1-1
ASSRQVLLTEAF
>TRBV28|TRBJ1-1
ASSLVKNEAF
>TRBV20-1|TRBJ2-7
SVPKDAQY
>TRBV27|TRBJ2-7
ASSLSWIGGHEQY
>TRBV7-9|TRBJ2-7
ASTLAPGVSNEQY
>TRBV7-8|TRBJ2-7
ASSSAGLYSYEQY